This is a list of T cell receptor beta chains from one sample in a study of cytomegalovirus exposure and HLA in healthy donors. Generated by immunoSEQ multiplex PCR, the TCRdb table keeps only in-frame clones and is missing some. The sample contains around 99,000 clones, around 77% of which appear only once. The specimen sequenced was PBMCs. The source of these receptors is a man in his forties in good health and CMV-seronegative. Each CDR3 is given with its conserved first and last residue. The D gene is left open where the match is weak. A row's size may be missing; if present it is once, few, many or a size class.

NA	TRBJ2-3	TRBV6-4	15	TRBD2	CASSDNSGSTDTQYF	TGTGCCAGCAGTGACAATAGCGGGAGCACAGATACGCAGTATTTT
once	TRBJ1-2	TRBV7-3	15	TRBD1	CASSPGQGIPFGYTF	TGTGCCAGCAGCCCCGGACAGGGAATCCCTTTCGGCTACACCTTC
NA	TRBJ1-1	TRBV7-6	17	TRBD1	CASSLDPGQNMNTEAFF	TGTGCCAGCAGCTTAGATCCGGGACAGAACATGAACACTGAAGCTTTCTTT
NA	TRBJ2-7	TRBV19	15	TRBD1	CASSTPRSTGNEQYF	TGTGCCAGTAGTACACCCCGATCGACAGGGAACGAGCAGTACTTC
few	TRBJ1-5	TRBV27	13	NA	CASSFNGGGPQHF	TGTGCCAGCAGTTTTAACGGGGGTGGGCCCCAGCATTTT
NA	TRBJ2-7	TRBV6-5	13	NA	CASSSAASYEQYF	TGTGCCAGCAGTTCAGCGGCCTCCTACGAGCAGTACTTC
few	TRBJ2-5	TRBV7-7	14	TRBD1	CASSSGTAQETQYF	TGTGCCAGCAGCTCAGGGACAGCCCAAGAGACCCAGTACTTC
NA	TRBJ1-5	TRBV19	15	NA	CASSIWDNPQQPQHF	TGTGCCAGTAGTATATGGGACAACCCTCAACAGCCCCAGCATTTT
NA	TRBJ2-1	TRBV27	15	TRBD2	CASSKSSGSYNEQFF	TGTGCCAGCAGCAAATCTAGCGGTTCCTACAATGAGCAGTTCTTC
NA	TRBJ2-2	TRBV7-6	14	TRBD1	CASSSGQGEGELFF	TGTGCCAGCAGCTCGGGACAGGGGGAGGGGGAGCTGTTTTTT
once	TRBJ1-2	TRBV18	13	NA	CASSPDRFYGYTF	TGTGCCAGCTCCCCAGACAGGTTCTATGGCTACACCTTC
NA	TRBJ2-7	TRBV28	15	NA	CASSPPLRGSYEQYF	TGTGCCAGCAGTCCCCCGCTCCGGGGCTCCTACGAGCAGTACTTC
NA	TRBJ2-7	TRBV27	14	TRBD1	CASSLKGTAYEQYF	TGTGCCAGCAGTTTAAAGGGGACAGCCTACGAGCAGTACTTC
NA	TRBJ2-2	TRBV18	12	NA	CASSPGLEELFF	TGTGCCAGCTCACCGGGACTTGAAGAGCTGTTTTTT
NA	TRBJ2-1	TRBV19	17	NA	CATHNKQGTPSYNEQFF	TGTGCCACCCACAACAAACAGGGTACCCCCTCCTACAATGAGCAGTTCTTC
NA	TRBJ2-1	TRBV7-2	14	NA	CASSFSSGNGEQFF	TGTGCCAGCAGCTTTTCGTCAGGGAATGGTGAGCAGTTCTTC
NA	TRBJ1-6	TRBV19	15	TRBD1	CASSIDGTGISPLHF	TGTGCCAGTAGTATAGATGGGACAGGGATTTCACCCCTCCACTTT
many	TRBJ2-5	TRBV10-3	16	TRBD1	CAISELPGQGLGTQYF	TGTGCCATCAGTGAACTTCCGGGACAGGGACTCGGGACCCAGTACTTC
NA	TRBJ2-1	TRBV5-6	19	TRBD2	CASSARTGTSGSYYNEQFF	TGTGCCAGCAGCGCGAGGACCGGGACTAGCGGGTCATACTACAATGAGCAGTTCTTC
NA	TRBJ2-5	TRBV6-1	16	NA	CASSAGDLTFVEAQYF	TGTGCCAGCAGTGCTGGGGACTTGACGTTCGTTGAGGCCCAGTACTTC
once	TRBJ1-4	TRBV30	13	NA	CAWNNGIGEKLFF	TGTGCCTGGAATAACGGGATCGGGGAAAAACTGTTTTTT
NA	TRBJ2-1	TRBV6-5	15	TRBD2	CATKRGTSGYNEQFF	TGTGCCACAAAAAGAGGGACTAGCGGTTACAATGAGCAGTTCTTC
NA	TRBJ1-6	TRBV10-2	17	TRBD1	CASSRQGGSSYNSPLHF	TGCGCCAGCAGTCGACAGGGGGGCAGCTCCTATAATTCACCCCTCCACTTT
NA	TRBJ1-5	TRBV18	13	NA	CASSRDTYQPQHF	TGTGCCAGCTCACGGGACACATATCAGCCCCAGCATTTT
NA	TRBJ1-1	TRBV19	13	NA	CASSPQGLMEAFF	TGTGCCAGTAGTCCCCAGGGCCTCATGGAAGCTTTCTTT
NA	TRBJ2-7	TRBV6-7	16	TRBD2	CASSGRLAGEIYEQYF	TGTGCCAGCTCCGGACGACTAGCGGGAGAGATCTACGAGCAGTACTTC
once	TRBJ2-1	TRBV11-3	15	TRBD2	CASSLKVGTINEQFF	TGTGCCAGCAGCTTAAAAGTGGGGACTATAAATGAGCAGTTCTTC
NA	TRBJ2-7	TRBV29-1	17	TRBD2	CSASGTSGRTLVYEQYF	TGCAGCGCCTCCGGGACTAGCGGGAGAACTTTGGTCTACGAGCAGTACTTC
NA	TRBJ1-1	TRBV11-1	17	TRBD1	CASRMSKLQGELTEAFF	TGTGCCAGCAGGATGTCAAAACTCCAGGGGGAACTAACTGAAGCTTTCTTT
NA	TRBJ2-3	TRBV14	15	TRBD2	CASSHSSGSTDTQYF	TGTGCCAGCAGCCACTCTAGCGGTAGCACAGATACGCAGTATTTT
once	TRBJ1-1	TRBV6-5	12	NA	CASVGVRTEAFF	TGTGCCAGCGTCGGGGTTCGGACTGAAGCTTTCTTT
NA	TRBJ1-4	TRBV5-6	13	NA	CASSFRTDEKLFF	TGTGCCAGCAGCTTCCGGACAGATGAAAAACTGTTTTTT